Listed here is a single T cell receptor (beta chain). Its antigen is still unknown. With V trimmed by 7 bases and J by 0 bases, 9 bases remained unmatched. Germline V lookup: CDR1 SQVTM, CDR2 ANQGSEA. The CDR3 has 15 residues. The data originate from a study of blood T cells in healthy people across ages. The wider study: About one barcoded beta molecule per two T cells was the capture yield of template switching.

Broader study findings: Diversity estimates from one million T cells were considered underestimates.

Then a second PCR, running roughly 6 to 12 cycles, was carried out with a sample-barcoded 5' primer and a J-beta primer mix. Each CDR3 protein gets one entry after TCRdb re-called the 5' RACE reads with MiXCR. The sample yields around 1,000,000 distinct CDR3 sequences, approximately 25% seen once. The data were also submitted as part of a second study, on T cells of mothers and their children. That report adds: The authors identified no persistent microchimeric T cell clones.

The receptor was isolated from a girl aged 2-10 years in good health. The specimen sequenced was blood. The chain recombines TRBV29-1 with TRBJ2-5, with 9 bases aligning to TRBD2. The CDR3 DNA reads as TGCAGCGCGGGGCTAGCGGGGACATACCAAGAGACCCAGTACTTC. Protein sequence: CSAGLAGTYQETQYF.